This is a list of T cell receptor beta chains from one sample in a study of T-cell reconstitution after alpha-beta-depleted transplantation in children. MiXCR, run by TCRdb on the PCR reads, gives a single entry per CDR3 protein. The table has 500,000 to 600,000 distinct CDR3 sequences, approximately 20% seen once; the top ten hold approximately 3%. Sequencing used PBMCs from the stem cell graft donor, obtained from the stem cell graft. The origin of the receptors is a human donor who donated a stem cell graft to a child with acute lymphoblastic leukemia. CDR3s include the opening cysteine and the closing phenylalanine or tryptophan. Each record gives: J gene, clone size, V gene, D gene, CDR3 DNA, CDR3 protein. The D gene is left open where the match is weak. Clone size is given for some rows only: seen once, a few or many times, or a class if the clone is expanded.

TRBJ1-2 few TRBV20-1 TRBD1 TGCAGTGCTCGCCCGGACAGGACCTATGGCTACACCTTC CSARPDRTYGYTF
TRBJ2-6 few TRBV7-2 . TGTGCCAGCAGCCGCGACTCGAGGGGGGCCAACGTCCTGACTTTC CASSRDSRGANVLTF
TRBJ2-7 . TRBV7-3 TRBD2 TGTGCCAGCAGCTTAAGAGGGGCGGGAGGATCCGAGCAGTACTTC CASSLRGAGGSEQYF
TRBJ2-7 few TRBV5-1 TRBD2 TGCGCCAGCAGCTTGGGAATAGCGGGAGGCTCCTACGAGCAGTACTTC CASSLGIAGGSYEQYF
TRBJ2-5 . TRBV4-1 TRBD2 TGCGCCAGCAGCCAAATAGCGGGAGCCGCAGAGACCCAGTACTTC CASSQIAGAAETQYF
TRBJ2-1 few TRBV20-1 . TGCAGTGCTAGGGACCTGTCCCTGTTCTTC CSARDLSLFF
TRBJ2-3 . TRBV5-1 TRBD1 TGCGCCAGCAGCTTGGAGTGGCAGGGGGCCACAGATACGCAGTATTTT CASSLEWQGATDTQYF
TRBJ2-2 few TRBV6-4 TRBD1 TGTGCCAGCACCCCGGGACAGGACAACACCGGGGAGCTGTTTTTT CASTPGQDNTGELFF
TRBJ2-5 . TRBV5-1 TRBD2 TGCGCCAGCAGCTTCCCGGGACTAGCGGGGGATAGGGAGACCCAGTACTTC CASSFPGLAGDRETQYF
TRBJ2-7 few TRBV3-1 TRBD2 TGTGCCAGCAGCCAAGTTTCGGGAGGGAGCTACGAGCAGTACTTC CASSQVSGGSYEQYF
TRBJ1-1 few TRBV6-1 . TGTGCCAGCGGTGCCTTACTTCCAATGAACACTGAAGCTTTCTTT CASGALLPMNTEAFF
TRBJ1-5 . TRBV15 . TGTGCCACCAGCAGAGCGGGGTATAGCAATCAGCCCCAGCATTTT CATSRAGYSNQPQHF
TRBJ2-3 . TRBV7-9 . TGTGCCAGCAGCCCCCCCAGGCTGGCGGGATACACAGATACGCAGTATTTT CASSPPRLAGYTDTQYF
TRBJ1-1 few TRBV18 . TGTGCCAGCTCCCGGGAGGCTGAAGCTTTCTTT CASSREAEAFF
TRBJ1-2 few TRBV10-3 . TGTGCCATCAGTGAGTCGAACAGTTATGGCTACACCTTC CAISESNSYGYTF
TRBJ2-1 . TRBV4-1 . TGCGCCAGCAGCCAAGGTAAAACATACAATGAGCAGTTCTTC CASSQGKTYNEQFF
TRBJ1-1 . TRBV25-1 . TGTGCCAGCAGGCTAGGGGGGGAGAACACTGAAGCTTTCTTT CASRLGGENTEAFF
TRBJ2-7 once TRBV20-1 TRBD2 TGCAGTGCTGGGGGGCGGGGGGAGTCGGAGCAGTACTTC CSAGGRGESEQYF
TRBJ1-5 . TRBV9 . TGTGCCAGCAGCGTTCAACAGGGAGTTGCAAGCAATCAGCCCCAGCATTTT CASSVQQGVASNQPQHF
TRBJ2-5 few TRBV12-3/TRBV12-4 TRBD2 TGTGCCAGCAGTATTATAGCGGGAGGCGGGGAGACCCAGTACTTC CASSIIAGGGETQYF
TRBJ2-2 once TRBV7-9 TRBD1 TGTGCCAGCAGCCCCTACGACAGGGACAACACCGGGGAGCTGTTTTTT CASSPYDRDNTGELFF
TRBJ2-7 few TRBV4-1 TRBD2 TGCGCCAGCAGCCAAACTAGCGGGAAGGACGAGCAGTACTTC CASSQTSGKDEQYF
TRBJ2-3 . TRBV27 . TGTGCCAGCAGCGTACAGGATCGCACAGATACGCAGTATTTT CASSVQDRTDTQYF
TRBJ2-1 . TRBV21-1 . TGTGCGGGAAATGAGCAGTTCTTC CAGNEQFF
TRBJ2-7 . TRBV7-9 . TGTGCCAGCAGCTTAGCTGTGGACCCAACCTACGAGCAGTACTTC CASSLAVDPTYEQYF
TRBJ2-1 . TRBV20-1 TRBD2 TGCAGTGCCGTGACTAGCGGGAGGGCGGACTACAATGAGCAGTTCTTC CSAVTSGRADYNEQFF
TRBJ2-7 . TRBV20-1 TRBD2 TGCAGTGCTACTCAGCGGGAGGCCCCCTACGAGCAGTACTTC CSATQREAPYEQYF
TRBJ2-2 . TRBV20-1 . TGCAGTGCTAGAGGGGCTTTAGCCGAGCAAGGGAACACCGGGGAGCTGTTTTTT CSARGALAEQGNTGELFF
TRBJ1-1 few TRBV9 . TGTGCCAGCAGCGGATTAGGGCAGAACACTGAAGCTTTCTTT CASSGLGQNTEAFF
TRBJ2-1 few TRBV6-6 . TGTGCCAGCAGTTTCTCGGACGTCGAGCAGTTCTTC CASSFSDVEQFF
TRBJ2-7 . TRBV29-1 . TGCAGCGTTTTAGCCATCTCCTACGAGCAGTACTTC CSVLAISYEQYF
TRBJ1-1 . TRBV7-2 TRBD1 TGTGCCAGCAGCTTAAACACTCCGGGACAGCGGAACACTGAAGCTTTCTTT CASSLNTPGQRNTEAFF
TRBJ2-7 . TRBV7-2 . TGTGCCAGCAGCCCGACTGTGGGACGATGGGGGCAGTACTTC CASSPTVGRWGQYF
TRBJ1-1 . TRBV18 . TGTGCCAGCTCACGCGCTTGGGACACTGAAGCTTTCTTT CASSRAWDTEAFF
TRBJ2-7 . TRBV5-1 . TGCGCCAGCAGCTTGGCTCCAGGGATCGGACTCTACGAGCAGTACTTC CASSLAPGIGLYEQYF
TRBJ2-7 . TRBV9 TRBD2 TGTGCCAGCACCAAGCGAGCGGGAGGAGCGAACGAGCAGTACTTC CASTKRAGGANEQYF